This T cell receptor (beta chain) was documented in a study of response to subunit inactivated influenza vaccine. This clonotype was seen more than once but under ten times. The target antigen is unknown. Findings of the study overall: The authors proposed limited new T cell recruitment per seasonal influenza vaccination.

Deletions cut 4 bases from V and 2 bases from J, with 11 bases between. Germline V gene data show CDR1 as SGHTA and CDR2 as FQGNSA. The CDR3 totals 14 residues. TCRdb reanalysed the RT-PCR reads using MiXCR and keeps one entry per CDR3 protein. The repertoire has hundreds of thousands of distinct CDR3 sequences, approximately 15% of them found once; the top ten carry 7.5% to 9%. The J gene is TRBJ2-5, the V gene TRBV7-2, with a possible D match to TRBD1 (6 bases). The material sequenced was PBMCs from blood, taken about 14 days before vaccination. The receptor comes from a man between 50 and 59 years old who received an inactivated influenza vaccine. The CDR3 reads CASSYPTGQETQYF. The DNA for the CDR3 is TGTGCCAGCAGCTACCCGACAGGACAAGAGACCCAGTACTTC.